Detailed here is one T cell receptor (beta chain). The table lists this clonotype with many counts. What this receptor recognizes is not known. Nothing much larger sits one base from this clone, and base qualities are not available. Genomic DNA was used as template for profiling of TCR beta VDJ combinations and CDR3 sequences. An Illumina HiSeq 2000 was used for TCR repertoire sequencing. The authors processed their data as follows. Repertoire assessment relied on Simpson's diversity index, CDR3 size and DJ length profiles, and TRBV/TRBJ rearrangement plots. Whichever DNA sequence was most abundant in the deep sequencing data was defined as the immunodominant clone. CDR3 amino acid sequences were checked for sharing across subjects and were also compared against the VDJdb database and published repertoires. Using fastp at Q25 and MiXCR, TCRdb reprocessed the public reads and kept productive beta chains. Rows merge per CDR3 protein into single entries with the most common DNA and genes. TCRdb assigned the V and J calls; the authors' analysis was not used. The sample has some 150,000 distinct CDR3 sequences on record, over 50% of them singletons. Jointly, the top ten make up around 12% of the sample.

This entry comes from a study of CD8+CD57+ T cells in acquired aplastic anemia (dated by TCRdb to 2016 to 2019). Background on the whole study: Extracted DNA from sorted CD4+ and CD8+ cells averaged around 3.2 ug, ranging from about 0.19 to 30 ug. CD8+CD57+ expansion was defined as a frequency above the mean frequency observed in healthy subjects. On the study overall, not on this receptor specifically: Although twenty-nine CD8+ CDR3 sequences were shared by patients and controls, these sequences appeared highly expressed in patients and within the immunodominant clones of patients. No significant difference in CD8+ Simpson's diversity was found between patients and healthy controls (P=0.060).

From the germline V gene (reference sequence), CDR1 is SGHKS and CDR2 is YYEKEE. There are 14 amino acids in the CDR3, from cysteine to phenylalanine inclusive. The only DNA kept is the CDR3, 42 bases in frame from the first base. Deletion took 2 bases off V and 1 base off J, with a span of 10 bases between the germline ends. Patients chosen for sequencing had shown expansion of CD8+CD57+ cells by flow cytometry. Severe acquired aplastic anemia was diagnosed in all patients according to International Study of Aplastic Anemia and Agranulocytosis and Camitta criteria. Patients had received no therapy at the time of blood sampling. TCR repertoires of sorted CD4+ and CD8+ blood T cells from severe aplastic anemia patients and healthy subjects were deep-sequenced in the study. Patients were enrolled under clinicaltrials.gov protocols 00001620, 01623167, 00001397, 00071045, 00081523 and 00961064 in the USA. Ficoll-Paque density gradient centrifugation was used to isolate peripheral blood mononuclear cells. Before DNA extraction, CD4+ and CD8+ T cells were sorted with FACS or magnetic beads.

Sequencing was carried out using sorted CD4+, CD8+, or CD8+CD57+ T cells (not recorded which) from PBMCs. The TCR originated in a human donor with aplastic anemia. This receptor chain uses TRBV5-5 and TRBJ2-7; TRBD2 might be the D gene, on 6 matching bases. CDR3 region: CASSFLAVSYEQYF. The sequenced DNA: TGTGCCAGCAGCTTCTTAGCGGTGTCCTACGAGCAGTACTTC.